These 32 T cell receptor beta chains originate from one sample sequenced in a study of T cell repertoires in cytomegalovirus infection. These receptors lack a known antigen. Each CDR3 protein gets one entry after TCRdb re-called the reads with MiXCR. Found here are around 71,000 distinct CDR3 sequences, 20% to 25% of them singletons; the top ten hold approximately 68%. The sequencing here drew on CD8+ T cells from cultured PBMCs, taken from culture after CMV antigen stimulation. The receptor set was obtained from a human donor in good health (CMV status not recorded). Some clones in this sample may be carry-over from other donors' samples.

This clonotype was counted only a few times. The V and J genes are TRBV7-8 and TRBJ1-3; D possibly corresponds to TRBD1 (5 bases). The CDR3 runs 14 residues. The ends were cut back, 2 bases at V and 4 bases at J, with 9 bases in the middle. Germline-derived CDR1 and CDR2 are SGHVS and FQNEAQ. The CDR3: CASSLWGYGNTIYF. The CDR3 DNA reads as TGTGCCAGCAGCTTATGGGGGTACGGAAACACCATATATTTT.

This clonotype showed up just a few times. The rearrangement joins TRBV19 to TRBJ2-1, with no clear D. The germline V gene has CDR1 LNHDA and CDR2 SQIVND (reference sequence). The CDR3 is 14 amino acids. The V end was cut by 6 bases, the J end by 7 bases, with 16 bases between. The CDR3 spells CASSSPVLGNEQFF. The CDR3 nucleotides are TGTGCCAGTAGCTCACCGGTACTGGGGAATGAGCAGTTCTTC.

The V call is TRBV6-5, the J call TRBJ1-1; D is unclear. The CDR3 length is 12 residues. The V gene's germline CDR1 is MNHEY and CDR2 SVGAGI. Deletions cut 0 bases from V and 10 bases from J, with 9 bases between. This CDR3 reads CASSYSRTAAFF. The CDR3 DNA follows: TGTGCCAGCAGTTACTCGAGGACCGCAGCTTTCTTT.

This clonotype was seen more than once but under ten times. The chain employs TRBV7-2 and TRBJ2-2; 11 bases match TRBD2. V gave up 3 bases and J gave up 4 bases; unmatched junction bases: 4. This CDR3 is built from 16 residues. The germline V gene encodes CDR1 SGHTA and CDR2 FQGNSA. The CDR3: CASSFSGGASTGELFF. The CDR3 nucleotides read TGTGCCAGCAGCTTTAGCGGGGGGGCCAGCACCGGGGAGCTGTTTTTT.

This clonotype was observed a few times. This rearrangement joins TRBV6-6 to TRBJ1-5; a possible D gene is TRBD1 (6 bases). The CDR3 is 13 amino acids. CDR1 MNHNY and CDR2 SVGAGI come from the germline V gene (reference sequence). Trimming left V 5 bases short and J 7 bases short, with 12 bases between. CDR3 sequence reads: CASSIGGYQPQHF. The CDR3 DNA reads TGTGCCAGCAGTATAGGGGGATACCAGCCCCAGCATTTT.

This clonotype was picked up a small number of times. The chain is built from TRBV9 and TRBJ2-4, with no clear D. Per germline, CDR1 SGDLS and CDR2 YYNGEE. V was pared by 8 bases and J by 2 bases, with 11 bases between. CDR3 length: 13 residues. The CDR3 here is CASSESTKNIQYF. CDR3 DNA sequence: TGTGCCAGTTCCGAGAGCACCAAAAACATTCAGTACTTC. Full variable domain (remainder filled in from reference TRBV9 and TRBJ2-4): DSGVTQTPKHLITATGQRVTLRCSPRSGDLSVYWYQQSLDQGLQFLIQYYNGEERAKGNILERFSAQQFPDLHSELNLSSLELGDSALYFCASSESTKNIQYFGAGTRLSVL.

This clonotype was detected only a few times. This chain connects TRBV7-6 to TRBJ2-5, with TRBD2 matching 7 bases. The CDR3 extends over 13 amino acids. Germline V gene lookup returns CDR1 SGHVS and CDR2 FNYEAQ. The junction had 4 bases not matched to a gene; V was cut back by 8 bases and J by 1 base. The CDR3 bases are TGTGCCAGCTCCAGCGGGGTCCAAGAGACCCAGTACTTC. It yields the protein CASSSGVQETQYF.

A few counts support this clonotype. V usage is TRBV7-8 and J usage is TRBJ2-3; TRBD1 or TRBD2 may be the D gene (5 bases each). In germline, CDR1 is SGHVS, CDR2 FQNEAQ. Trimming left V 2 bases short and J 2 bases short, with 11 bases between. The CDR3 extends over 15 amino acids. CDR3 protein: CASSLYPGTTDTQYF. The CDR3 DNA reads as TGTGCCAGCAGCTTATACCCGGGGACCACAGATACGCAGTATTTT. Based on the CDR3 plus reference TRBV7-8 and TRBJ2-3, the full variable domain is GAGVSQSPRYKVAKRGQDVALRCDPISGHVSLFWYQQALGQGPEFLTYFQNEAQLDKSGLPSDRFFAERPEGSVSTLKIQRTQQEDSAVYLCASSLYPGTTDTQYFGPGTRLTVL.

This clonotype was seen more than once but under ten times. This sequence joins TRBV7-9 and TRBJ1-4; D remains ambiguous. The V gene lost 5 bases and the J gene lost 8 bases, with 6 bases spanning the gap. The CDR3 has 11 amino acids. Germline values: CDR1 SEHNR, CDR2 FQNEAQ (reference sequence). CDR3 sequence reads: CASSAGEKLFF. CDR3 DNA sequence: TGTGCCAGCAGCGCTGGCGAAAAACTGTTTTTT. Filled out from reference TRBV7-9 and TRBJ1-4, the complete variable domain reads DTGVSQNPRHKITKRGQNVTFRCDPISEHNRLYWYRQTLGQGPEFLTYFQNEAQLEKSRLLSDRFSAERPKGSFSTLEIQRTEQGDSAMYLCASSAGEKLFFGSGTQLSVL.

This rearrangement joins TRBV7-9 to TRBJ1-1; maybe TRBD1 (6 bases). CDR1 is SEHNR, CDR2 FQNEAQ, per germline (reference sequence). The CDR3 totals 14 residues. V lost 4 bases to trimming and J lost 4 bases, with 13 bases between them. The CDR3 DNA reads TGTGCCAGCAGCTCGAACAGGGCCCCCACTGAAGCTTTCTTT. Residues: CASSSNRAPTEAFF. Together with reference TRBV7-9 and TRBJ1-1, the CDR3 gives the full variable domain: DTGVSQNPRHKITKRGQNVTFRCDPISEHNRLYWYRQTLGQGPEFLTYFQNEAQLEKSRLLSDRFSAERPKGSFSTLEIQRTEQGDSAMYLCASSSNRAPTEAFFGQGTRLTVV.

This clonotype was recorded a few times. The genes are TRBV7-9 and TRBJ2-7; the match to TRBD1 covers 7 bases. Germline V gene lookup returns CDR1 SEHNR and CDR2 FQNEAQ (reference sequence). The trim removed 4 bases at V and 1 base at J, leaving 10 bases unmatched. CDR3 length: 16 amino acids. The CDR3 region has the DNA TGTGCCAGCAGCTCCTCCTTATGGGACAGTTCCTACGAGCAGTACTTC. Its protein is CASSSSLWDSSYEQYF. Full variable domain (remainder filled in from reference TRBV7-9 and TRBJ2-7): DTGVSQNPRHKITKRGQNVTFRCDPISEHNRLYWYRQTLGQGPEFLTYFQNEAQLEKSRLLSDRFSAERPKGSFSTLEIQRTEQGDSAMYLCASSSSLWDSSYEQYFGPGTRLTVT.

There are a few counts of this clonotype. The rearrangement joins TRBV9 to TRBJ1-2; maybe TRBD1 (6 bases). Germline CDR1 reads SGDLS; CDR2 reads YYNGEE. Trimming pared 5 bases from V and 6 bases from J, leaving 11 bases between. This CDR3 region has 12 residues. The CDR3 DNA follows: TGTGCCAGCAGTCCGAAGGGGGATGGCTACACCTTC. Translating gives CASSPKGDGYTF.

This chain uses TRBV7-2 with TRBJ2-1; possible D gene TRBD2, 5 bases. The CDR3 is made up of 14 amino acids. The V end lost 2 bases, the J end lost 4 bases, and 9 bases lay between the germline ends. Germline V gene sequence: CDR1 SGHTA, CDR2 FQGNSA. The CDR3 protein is CASSLNTRYNEQFF. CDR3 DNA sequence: TGTGCCAGCAGCTTAAACACTAGATACAATGAGCAGTTCTTC. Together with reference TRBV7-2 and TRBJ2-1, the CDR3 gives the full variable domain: GAGVSQSPSNKVTEKGKDVELRCDPISGHTALYWYRQSLGQGLEFLIYFQGNSAPDKSGLPSDRFSAERTGGSVSTLTIQRTQQEDSAVYLCASSLNTRYNEQFFGPGTRLTVL.

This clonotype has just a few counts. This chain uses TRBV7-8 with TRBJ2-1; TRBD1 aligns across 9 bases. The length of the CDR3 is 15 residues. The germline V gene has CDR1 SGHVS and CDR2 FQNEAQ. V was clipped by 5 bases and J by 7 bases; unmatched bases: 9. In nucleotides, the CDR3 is TGTGCCAGCAGCGCGGGACAGGGAGGGAGAAATGAGCAGTTCTTC. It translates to CASSAGQGGRNEQFF.

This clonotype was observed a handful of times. The CDR3 DNA is TGTGCCAGCAGTTTCCTACTTGACAGGGGAGCTGGGGCCAACGTCCTGACTTTC. This sequence encodes CASSFLLDRGAGANVLTF. The rearrangement uses TRBV12-3 or TRBV12-4 and TRBJ2-6, with 8 bases identical to TRBD1. CDR3 size: 18 residues. The V and J ends lost 3 bases and 2 bases, in that order; junction bases with no gene match: 9.

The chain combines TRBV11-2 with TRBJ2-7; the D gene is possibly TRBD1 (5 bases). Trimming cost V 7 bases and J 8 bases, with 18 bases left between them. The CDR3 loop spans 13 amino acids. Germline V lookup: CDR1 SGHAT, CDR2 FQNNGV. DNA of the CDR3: TGTGCCAGCACCCTATTCTCACCGGACAAGCAGTACTTC. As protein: CASTLFSPDKQYF.

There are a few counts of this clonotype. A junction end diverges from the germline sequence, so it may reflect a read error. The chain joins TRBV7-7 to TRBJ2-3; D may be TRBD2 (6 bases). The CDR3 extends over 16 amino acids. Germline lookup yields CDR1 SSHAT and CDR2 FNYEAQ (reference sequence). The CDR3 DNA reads TGTGCTAGCAGCCCCGGGAAGGGACTTCTCACAGATACGCAGTATTTT. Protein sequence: CASSPGKGLLTDTQYF.

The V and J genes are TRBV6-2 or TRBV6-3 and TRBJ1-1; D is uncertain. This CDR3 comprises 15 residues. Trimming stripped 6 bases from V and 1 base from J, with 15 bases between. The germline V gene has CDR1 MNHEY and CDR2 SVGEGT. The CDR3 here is CASRKAVGWNTEAFF. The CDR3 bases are TGTGCCAGCAGGAAGGCTGTTGGTTGGAACACTGAAGCTTTCTTT.

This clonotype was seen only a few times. The CDR3 is CASSYDTTDTQYF. The CDR3 DNA reads as TGTGCCAGCAGTTACGACACCACAGATACGCAGTATTTT. The J gene is TRBJ2-3, the V gene TRBV6-5; D not resolved. The CDR3 has 13 amino acids. Germline values: CDR1 MNHEY, CDR2 SVGAGI. V was pared by 2 bases and J by 2 bases, with 5 bases between.

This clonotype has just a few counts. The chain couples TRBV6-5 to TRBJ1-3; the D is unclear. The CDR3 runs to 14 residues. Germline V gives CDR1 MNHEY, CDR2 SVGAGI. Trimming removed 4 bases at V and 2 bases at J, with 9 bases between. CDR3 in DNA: TGTGCCAGCAGTTTGAACCGACCTGGAAACACCATATATTTT. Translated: CASSLNRPGNTIYF.

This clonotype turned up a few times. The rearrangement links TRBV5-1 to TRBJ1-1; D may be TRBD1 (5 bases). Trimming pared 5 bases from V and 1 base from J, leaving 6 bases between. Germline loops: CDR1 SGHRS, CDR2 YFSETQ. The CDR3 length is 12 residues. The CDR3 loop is CASSQGNTEAFF. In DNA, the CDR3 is TGCGCCAGCAGTCAGGGGAACACTGAAGCTTTCTTT.

In nucleotides, the CDR3 is TGTGCCAGCAGGTCCAAAACAGGGGGATTCTATGGCTACACCTTC. This codes for CASRSKTGGFYGYTF. The gene calls are TRBV6-5 and TRBJ1-2, with 8 bases aligning to TRBD1. CDR1 MNHEY and CDR2 SVGAGI come from the germline V gene. Germline trimming cut 6 bases from V and 4 bases from J; bases unmatched to any gene: 10. The CDR3 has 15 residues.

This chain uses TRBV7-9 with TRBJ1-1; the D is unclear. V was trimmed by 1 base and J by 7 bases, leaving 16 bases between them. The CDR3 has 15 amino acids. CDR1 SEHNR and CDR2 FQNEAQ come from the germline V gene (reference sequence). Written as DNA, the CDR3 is TGTGCCAGCAGCTTAGTGTCACGCCATCCCGTTGAAGCTTTCTTT. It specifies CASSLVSRHPVEAFF.

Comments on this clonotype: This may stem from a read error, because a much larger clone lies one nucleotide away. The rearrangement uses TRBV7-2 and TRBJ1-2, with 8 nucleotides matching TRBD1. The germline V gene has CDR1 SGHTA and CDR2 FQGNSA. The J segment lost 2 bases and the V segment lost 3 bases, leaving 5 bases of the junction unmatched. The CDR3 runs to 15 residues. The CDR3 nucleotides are TGTGCCAGCAGCTTCGGACAGGGTGACAACTATGGCTACACCTTC. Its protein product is CASSFGQGDNYGYTF. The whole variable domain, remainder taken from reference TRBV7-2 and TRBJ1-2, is GAGVSQSPSNKVTEKGKDVELRCDPISGHTALYWYRQSLGQGLEFLIYFQGNSAPDKSGLPSDRFSAERTGGSVSTLTIQRTQQEDSAVYLCASSFGQGDNYGYTFGSGTRLTVV.

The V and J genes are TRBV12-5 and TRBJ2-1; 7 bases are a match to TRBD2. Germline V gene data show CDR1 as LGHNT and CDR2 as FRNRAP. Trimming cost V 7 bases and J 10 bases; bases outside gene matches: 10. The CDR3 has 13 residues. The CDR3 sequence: CASVQLARGEQFF. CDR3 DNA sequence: TGTGCTAGTGTCCAACTAGCGCGAGGAGAGCAGTTCTTC.

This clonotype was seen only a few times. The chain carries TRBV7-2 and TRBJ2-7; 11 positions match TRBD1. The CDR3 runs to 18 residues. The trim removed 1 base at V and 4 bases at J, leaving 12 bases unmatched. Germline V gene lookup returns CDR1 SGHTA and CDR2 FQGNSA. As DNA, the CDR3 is TGTGCCAGCAGCTTAGTGCGGGGACAGGGGGTAGAGGGGTACGAGCAGTACTTC. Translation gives CASSLVRGQGVEGYEQYF.

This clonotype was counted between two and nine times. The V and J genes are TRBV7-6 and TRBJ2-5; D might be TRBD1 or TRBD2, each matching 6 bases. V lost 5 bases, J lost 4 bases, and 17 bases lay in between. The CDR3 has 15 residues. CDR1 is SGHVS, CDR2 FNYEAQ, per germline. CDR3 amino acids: CASSTERGPRETQYF. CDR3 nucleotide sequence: TGTGCCAGCAGCACTGAACGGGGGCCGCGAGAGACCCAGTACTTC.

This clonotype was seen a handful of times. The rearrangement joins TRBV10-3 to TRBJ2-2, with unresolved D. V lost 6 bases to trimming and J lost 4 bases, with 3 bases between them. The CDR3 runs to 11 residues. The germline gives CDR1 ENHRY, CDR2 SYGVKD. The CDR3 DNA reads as TGTGCCATCAGCATCACCGGGGAGCTGTTTTTT. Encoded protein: CAISITGELFF.

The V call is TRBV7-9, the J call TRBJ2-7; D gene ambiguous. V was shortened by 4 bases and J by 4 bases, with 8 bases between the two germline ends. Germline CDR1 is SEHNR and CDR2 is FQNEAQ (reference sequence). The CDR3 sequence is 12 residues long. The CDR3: CASSSRPYEQYF. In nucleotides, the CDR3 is TGTGCCAGCAGCTCCCGACCTTACGAGCAGTACTTC. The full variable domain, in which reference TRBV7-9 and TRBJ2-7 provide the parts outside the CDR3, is DTGVSQNPRHKITKRGQNVTFRCDPISEHNRLYWYRQTLGQGPEFLTYFQNEAQLEKSRLLSDRFSAERPKGSFSTLEIQRTEQGDSAMYLCASSSRPYEQYFGPGTRLTVT.

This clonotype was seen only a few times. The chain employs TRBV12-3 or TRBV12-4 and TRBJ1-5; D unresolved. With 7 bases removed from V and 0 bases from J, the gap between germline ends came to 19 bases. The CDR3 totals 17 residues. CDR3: CASTPPWAVYSNQPQHF. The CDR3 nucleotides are TGTGCCAGCACCCCACCGTGGGCAGTCTATAGCAATCAGCCCCAGCATTTT.

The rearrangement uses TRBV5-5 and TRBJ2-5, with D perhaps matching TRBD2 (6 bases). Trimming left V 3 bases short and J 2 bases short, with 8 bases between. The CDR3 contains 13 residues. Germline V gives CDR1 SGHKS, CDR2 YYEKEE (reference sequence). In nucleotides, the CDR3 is TGTGCCAGCAGCTGGAGGGGACAAGAGACCCAGTACTTC. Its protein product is CASSWRGQETQYF.

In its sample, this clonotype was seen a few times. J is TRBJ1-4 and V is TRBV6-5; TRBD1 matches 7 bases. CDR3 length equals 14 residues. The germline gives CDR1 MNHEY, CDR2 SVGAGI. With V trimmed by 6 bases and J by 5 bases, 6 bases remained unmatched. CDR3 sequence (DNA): TGTGCCAGCAGCCAAGGGGGCTTAAATGAAAAACTGTTTTTT. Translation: CASSQGGLNEKLFF.